This is a list of T cell receptor beta chains from one sample in a study of breast tumors, draining lymph nodes, adjacent tissues. TCRdb reanalysed the multiplex PCR reads using MiXCR and keeps one entry per CDR3 protein. This repertoire shows around 190,000 distinct CDR3 sequences, roughly a third found once; its top ten account for approximately 4.3%. Material for sequencing was axillary lymph node tissue. The receptors derive from a female donor with breast cancer. Some clones in this sample may be carry-over from other donors' samples. The CDR3 runs from the conserved cysteine through the conserved F or W. The D gene is left open where the match is weak. Only some rows state a clone size, as once, few, many or a class for expanded clones.

D,length,V,J,size,CDR3,DNA
TRBD2,16,TRBV12-3/TRBV12-4,TRBJ2-7,many,CASSPSGTSLSYEQYF,TGTGCCAGCAGTCCATCCGGGACTAGCCTTTCCTACGAGCAGTACTTC
TRBD1,15,TRBV9,TRBJ1-4,many,CASSLEGQPLEELFF,TGTGCCAGCAGCCTTGAGGGACAGCCCCTTGAAGAACTGTTTTTT
NA,16,TRBV14,TRBJ1-5,many,CASSQAKTAGNQPQHF,TGTGCCAGCAGCCAAGCAAAGACCGCCGGCAATCAGCCCCAGCATTTT
NA,15,TRBV7-8,TRBJ2-1,many,CASSLEGTLNNEQFF,TGTGCCAGCAGCTTAGAAGGGACCTTAAACAATGAGCAGTTCTTC
NA,14,TRBV7-2,TRBJ1-6,NA,CASSLARRDSPLHF,TGTGCCAGCAGCTTAGCTCGCAGGGACTCACCCCTCCACTTT
NA,14,TRBV7-3,TRBJ2-5,NA,CASSPIGQQETHYF,TGTGCCAGCAGCCCTATAGGACAACAAGAGACCCACTACTTC
NA,14,TRBV6-2/TRBV6-3,TRBJ2-7,NA,CASSHPGSSYEQYF,TGTGCCAGCAGTCACCCGGGGAGCTCCTACGAGCAGTACTTC
NA,16,TRBV15,TRBJ1-1,many,CATSRAGRAVGTEAFF,TGTGCCACCAGCAGAGCGGGCAGGGCTGTGGGCACTGAAGCTTTCTTT
TRBD1,18,TRBV12-5,TRBJ1-2,many,CASGLAAAQGRANYGYTF,TGTGCTAGTGGTTTGGCTGCCGCACAGGGGAGAGCTAACTATGGCTACACCTTC
NA,15,TRBV6-1,TRBJ1-2,NA,CASRPYREGPYGYTF,TGTGCCAGCAGACCCTACAGGGAAGGTCCCTATGGCTACACCTTC
NA,17,TRBV5-4,TRBJ2-2,NA,CASSLPTGLGNTGELSW,TGTGCCAGCAGCTTGCCAACAGGTCTAGGAAACACCGGGGAGCTGTCTTGG
NA,13,TRBV6-1,TRBJ1-3,many,CASIANSGNTIYF,TGTGCCAGCATCGCCAACTCTGGAAACACCATATATTTT
NA,13,TRBV9,TRBJ2-5,many,CASSVGLGETQYF,TGTGCCAGCAGCGTCGGGTTAGGGGAGACCCAGTACTTC
TRBD1,15,TRBV20-1,TRBJ1-4,NA,CSDRGWTGRNEKLFF,TGCAGTGATAGGGGGTGGACAGGGCGTAATGAAAAACTGTTTTTT
TRBD1,14,TRBV2,TRBJ2-5,once,CASSMTGAGVTQYF,TGTGCCAGCAGTATGACAGGGGCAGGGGTGACCCAGTACTTC
NA,14,TRBV7-6,TRBJ1-1,NA,CASSPVGGNTEAFF,TGTGCCAGCAGCCCGGTCGGGGGGAACACTGAAGCTTTCTTT
NA,14,TRBV19,TRBJ2-1,many,CASSETSGTREQFF,TGTGCCAGTAGCGAAACGTCAGGGACCAGGGAGCAGTTCTTC
TRBD2,19,TRBV20-1,TRBJ2-1,many,CSARDHAGTSGSKPGQQFF,TGCAGTGCTAGAGATCACGCGGGGACTAGCGGGTCTAAACCCGGACAGCAGTTCTTC
NA,14,TRBV5-6,TRBJ1-3,many,CASSPRVSPGTIYF,TGTGCCAGCAGCCCCCGGGTTTCTCCGGGCACCATATATTTT
NA,17,TRBV14,TRBJ1-6,many,CASSQTPKSSYNSPLHF,TGTGCCAGCAGCCAAACGCCAAAGAGCTCCTATAATTCACCCCTCCACTTT
NA,13,TRBV4-1,TRBJ1-5,NA,CASSQDGGGSPHF,TGCGCCAGCAGCCAAGATGGGGGCGGCTCCCCGCATTTT
NA,13,TRBV6-1,TRBJ2-7,NA,CVSMREWDYEQYF,TGTGTCAGCATGCGCGAGTGGGACTACGAGCAGTACTTC
NA,15,TRBV7-6,TRBJ1-5,NA,CASSSERGPSQPQHF,TGTGCCAGCAGCTCCGAGAGGGGCCCCAGTCAGCCCCAGCATTTT
NA,15,TRBV7-8,TRBJ2-1,few,CASGYLPGSGNERFF,TGTGCCAGCGGCTACCTCCCCGGGTCGGGCAATGAGCGGTTCTTC
NA,13,TRBV27,TRBJ2-7,NA,CASSWTGNYEQYF,TGTGCCAGCAGTTGGACCGGGAACTACGAGCAGTACTTC